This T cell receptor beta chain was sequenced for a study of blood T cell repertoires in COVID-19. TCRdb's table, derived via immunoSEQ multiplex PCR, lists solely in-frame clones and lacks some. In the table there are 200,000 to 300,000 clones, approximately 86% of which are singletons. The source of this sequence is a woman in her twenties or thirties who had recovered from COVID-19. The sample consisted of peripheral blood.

The CDR3 DNA is TGTGCCAGCAGCCAGTCGGGAGGGGCGAATAATGAGCAGTTCTTC. This gives the protein CASSQSGGANNEQFF. This chain links TRBV14 with TRBJ2-1, with 8 nucleotides matching TRBD2. Losses at the gene ends were 3 bases for V and 7 bases for J; bases not matched to a gene: 8. Germline V gene sequence: CDR1 SGHDN, CDR2 FVKESK. CDR3 size: 15 residues.